This record covers a single T cell receptor (beta chain). Germline V gene data show CDR1 as SGHKS and CDR2 as YYEKEE (reference sequence). Deletions cut 2 bases from V and 3 bases from J, with 12 bases between. The CDR3 length is 14 residues. The data originate from a study of T cell responses to AZD1222 COVID-19 vaccine. The repertoire was sequenced with immunoSEQ multiplex PCR; TCRdb's copy has only in-frame clones and lacks some. In the table there are around 120,000 clones, around 94% of which are singletons. V and J are TRBV5-5 and TRBJ2-7; perhaps TRBD1 as D (5 bases). The sequence derives from an adult in good health. Specimen: peripheral blood, collected on day 0 of AZD1222 vaccination. The CDR3 DNA is TGTGCCAGCAGCTTTTTTGTGACAGTCTACGAGCAGTACTTC. Protein sequence: CASSFFVTVYEQYF.